This T cell receptor beta chain derives from a study of pediatric ulcerative colitis. The study's findings and limits: Two rectal clonotypes were found only in ulcerative colitis patients, all of them. Rectal pinch biopsies may have included blood-derived T cells, especially in patients with overt colitis. Rectal repertoires separated controls, mild-moderate and acute severe colitis. Blood-rectal clonal overlap within each person was significantly higher in ulcerative colitis patients than controls.

Looked up from germline, CDR1 is SGHTA and CDR2 is FQGNSA. Trimming cost V 7 bases and J 0 bases, with 13 bases left between them. The CDR3 is made up of 15 amino acids. During colonoscopy, one to two rectal pinch biopsies were collected. In the case of this clone: The antigen is undetermined.

Sequencing was performed with immunoSEQ multiplex PCR; in TCRdb, only in-frame clones are kept and a portion is missing. The sample lists fewer than 30,000 clones; over 55% were seen once. This clonotype originated in a boy aged 10-17 years with severe ulcerative colitis. The genes are TRBV7-2 and TRBJ2-1, with D perhaps matching TRBD2 (6 bases). The material sequenced was gut tissue. CDR3 residues: CASTQGGSSYNEQFF. In DNA form, the CDR3 reads TGTGCCAGCACCCAAGGAGGGAGCTCCTACAATGAGCAGTTCTTC.